Shown below are 2 T cell receptor beta chains from a single sample sequenced in a study of OX40 agonist ivuxolimab in advanced cancers. TCRdb's copy holds only in-frame clones and misses some; the assay was immunoSEQ multiplex PCR. Of approximately 80,000 clones listed, 91% are singletons. The source was CD4+ or CD8+ T cells sorted from blood, collected in a trial of the OX40 agonist ivuxolimab. The receptors stem from an adult with an advanced solid tumor such as melanoma, head and neck, liver or kidney cancer.

The chain carries TRBV11-3 and TRBJ2-3; tentatively, D is TRBD2 (6 bases). CDR3 length: 15 amino acids. Germline assignment: CDR1 SGHNT and CDR2 YENEEA. V lost 4 bases and J 4 bases, leaving 15 bases between the germline ends. In DNA, the CDR3 is TGTGCCAGCAGCTCGGCGGGGCAAAACTCAGATACGCAGTATTTT. This encodes CASSSAGQNSDTQYF.

CDR3 sequence: CASSPQQGDYGYTF. In DNA, the CDR3 is TGCGCCAGCAGCCCCCAACAGGGTGACTATGGCTACACCTTC. V and J are TRBV4-1 and TRBJ1-2; perhaps TRBD1 as D (6 bases). This CDR3 comprises 14 residues. Trimming took 4 bases from V and 3 from J, leaving 12 bases between them. Germline V lookup: CDR1 MGHRA, CDR2 YSYEKL.